This T cell receptor beta chain came from a study of blood T cell repertoires in COVID-19. For the study at large: Samples came from the United States, Italy and Spain, spanning acute and convalescent COVID-19.

This clone was counted once. Authors' methods: Quantification of nucleated cells was approximated via reference gene primer amplification. Generated by immunoSEQ multiplex PCR, the TCRdb table keeps only in-frame clones and is missing some. V, J and clone size are those of that table, while D and trimming were read from the DNA. Of about 96,000 clones detected, 65% to 85% appear once; the ten largest clones hold 17%. The CDR3 contains 14 residues. Germline V gene lookup returns CDR1 MNHEY and CDR2 SVGAGI. V lost 7 bases and J lost 3; bases outside the gene matches: 6. Sequencing was performed on peripheral blood. This receptor was obtained from a woman aged 60-70 years with acute or convalescent COVID-19. This chain connects TRBV6-5 to TRBJ2-3, with TRBD1 identical over 8 bases. CDR3 protein: CASKQGTGTDTQYF. CDR3 nucleotides: TGTGCCAGCAAGCAGGGGACAGGTACAGATACGCAGTATTTT.